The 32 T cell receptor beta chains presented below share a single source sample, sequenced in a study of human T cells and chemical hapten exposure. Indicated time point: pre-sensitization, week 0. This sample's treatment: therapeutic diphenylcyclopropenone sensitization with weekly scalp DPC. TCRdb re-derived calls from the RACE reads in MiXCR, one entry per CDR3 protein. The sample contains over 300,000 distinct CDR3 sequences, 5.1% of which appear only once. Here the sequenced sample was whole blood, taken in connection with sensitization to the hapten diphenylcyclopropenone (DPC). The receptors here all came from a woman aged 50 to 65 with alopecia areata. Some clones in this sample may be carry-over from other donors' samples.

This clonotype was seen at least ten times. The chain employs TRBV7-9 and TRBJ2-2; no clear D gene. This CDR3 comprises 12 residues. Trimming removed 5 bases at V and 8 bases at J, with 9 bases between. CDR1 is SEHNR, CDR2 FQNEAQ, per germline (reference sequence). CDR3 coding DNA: TGTGCCAGCAGCGCACGTTATGGGGAGCTGTTTTTT. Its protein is CASSARYGELFF. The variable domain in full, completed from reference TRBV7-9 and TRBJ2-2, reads DTGVSQNPRHKITKRGQNVTFRCDPISEHNRLYWYRQTLGQGPEFLTYFQNEAQLEKSRLLSDRFSAERPKGSFSTLEIQRTEQGDSAMYLCASSARYGELFFGEGSRLTVL.

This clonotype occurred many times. CDR3 coding DNA: TGTGCCACCCACGGAGGGAATGGCTACACCTTC. Translation gives CATHGGNGYTF. The chain links TRBV6-5 to TRBJ1-2, with D hard to call. Deletions cut 10 bases from V and 6 bases from J, with 12 bases between. The germline CDR1 and CDR2 sequences are MNHEY and SVGAGI. This CDR3 contains 11 residues.

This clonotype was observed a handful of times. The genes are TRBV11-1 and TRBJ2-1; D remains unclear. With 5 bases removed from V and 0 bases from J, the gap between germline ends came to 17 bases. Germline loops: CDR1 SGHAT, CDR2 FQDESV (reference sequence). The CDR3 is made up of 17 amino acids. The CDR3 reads CASSPRLWRTSYNEQFF. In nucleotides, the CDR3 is TGTGCCAGCAGCCCCCGACTCTGGCGGACCTCCTACAATGAGCAGTTCTTC.

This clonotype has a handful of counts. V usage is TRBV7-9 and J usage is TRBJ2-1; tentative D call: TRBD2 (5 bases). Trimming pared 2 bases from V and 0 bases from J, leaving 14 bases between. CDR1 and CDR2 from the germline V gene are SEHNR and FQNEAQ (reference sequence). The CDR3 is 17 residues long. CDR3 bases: TGTGCCAGCAGCTTATCCCCTAGGAGGCCCTCCTACAATGAGCAGTTCTTC. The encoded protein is CASSLSPRRPSYNEQFF.

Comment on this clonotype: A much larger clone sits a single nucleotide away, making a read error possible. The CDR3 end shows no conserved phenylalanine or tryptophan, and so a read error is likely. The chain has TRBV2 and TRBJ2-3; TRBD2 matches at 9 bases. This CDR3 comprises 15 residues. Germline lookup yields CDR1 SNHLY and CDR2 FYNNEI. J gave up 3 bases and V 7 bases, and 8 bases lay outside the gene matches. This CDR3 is CASKSSGGITDTQYY. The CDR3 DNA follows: TGTGCCAGCAAGAGCAGCGGGGGGATAACAGATACGCAGTATTAT.

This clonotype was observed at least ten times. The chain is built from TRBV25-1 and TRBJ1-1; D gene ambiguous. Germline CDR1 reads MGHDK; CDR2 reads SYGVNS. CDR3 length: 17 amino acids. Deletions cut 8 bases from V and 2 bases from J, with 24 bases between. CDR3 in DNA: TGTGCCAGCCTATTACCCGACCCCCGGGTCCCCAACACTGAAGCTTTCTTT. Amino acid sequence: CASLLPDPRVPNTEAFF.

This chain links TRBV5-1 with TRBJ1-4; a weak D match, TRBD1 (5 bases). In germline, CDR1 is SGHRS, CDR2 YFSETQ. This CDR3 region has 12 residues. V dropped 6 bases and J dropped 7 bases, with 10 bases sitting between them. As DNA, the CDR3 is TGCGCCAGCATTAGGACATGTGAAAAACTGTTTTTT. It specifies CASIRTCEKLFF.

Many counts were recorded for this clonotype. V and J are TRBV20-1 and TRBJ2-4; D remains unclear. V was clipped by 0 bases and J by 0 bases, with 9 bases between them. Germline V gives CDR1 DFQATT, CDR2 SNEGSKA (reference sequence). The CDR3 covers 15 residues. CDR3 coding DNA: TGCAGTGCTAGAGATCGAATACTAGCCAAAAACATTCAGTACTTC. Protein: CSARDRILAKNIQYF.

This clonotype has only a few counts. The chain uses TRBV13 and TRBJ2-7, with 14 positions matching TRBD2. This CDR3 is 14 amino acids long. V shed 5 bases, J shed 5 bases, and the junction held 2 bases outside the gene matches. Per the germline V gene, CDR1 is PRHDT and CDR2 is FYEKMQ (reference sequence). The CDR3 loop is CASSGGLAGDEQYF. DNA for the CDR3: TGTGCCAGCAGCGGGGGACTAGCGGGGGACGAGCAGTACTTC.

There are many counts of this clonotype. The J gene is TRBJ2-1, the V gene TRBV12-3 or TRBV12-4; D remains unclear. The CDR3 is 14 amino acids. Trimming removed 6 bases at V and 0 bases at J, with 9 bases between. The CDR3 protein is CASSLQSSYNEQFF. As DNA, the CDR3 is TGTGCCAGCAGCCTGCAGAGCTCCTACAATGAGCAGTTCTTC.

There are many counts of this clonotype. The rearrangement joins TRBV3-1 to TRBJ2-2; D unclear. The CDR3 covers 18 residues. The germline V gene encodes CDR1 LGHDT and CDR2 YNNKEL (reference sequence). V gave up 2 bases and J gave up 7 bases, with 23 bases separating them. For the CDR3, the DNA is TGTGCCAGCAGCCAAAAGGCCCCTTGGGCGATGTTCGGCGGGGAGCTGTTTTTT. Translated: CASSQKAPWAMFGGELFF.

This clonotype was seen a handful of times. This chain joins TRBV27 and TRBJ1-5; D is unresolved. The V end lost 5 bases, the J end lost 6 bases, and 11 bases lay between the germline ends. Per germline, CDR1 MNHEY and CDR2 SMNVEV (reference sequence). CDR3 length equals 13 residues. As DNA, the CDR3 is TGTGCCAGCAGTCAAAAGGGCGGTCAGCCCCAGCATTTT. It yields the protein CASSQKGGQPQHF.

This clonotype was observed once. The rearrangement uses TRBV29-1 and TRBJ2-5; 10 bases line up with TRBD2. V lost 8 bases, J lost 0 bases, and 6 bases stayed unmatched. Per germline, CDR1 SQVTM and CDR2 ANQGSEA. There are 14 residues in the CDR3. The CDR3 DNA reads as TGCAGCACTACTAGCGGGAAGCACCAAGAGACCCAGTACTTC. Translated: CSTTSGKHQETQYF.

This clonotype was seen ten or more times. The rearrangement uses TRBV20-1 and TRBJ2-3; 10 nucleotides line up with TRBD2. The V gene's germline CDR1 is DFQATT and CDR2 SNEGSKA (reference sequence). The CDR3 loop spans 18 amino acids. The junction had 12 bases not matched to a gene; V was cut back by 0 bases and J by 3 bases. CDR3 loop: CSARDLTSGAVFTDTQYF. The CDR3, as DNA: TGCAGTGCTAGAGATTTAACTAGCGGGGCGGTGTTTACAGATACGCAGTATTTT.

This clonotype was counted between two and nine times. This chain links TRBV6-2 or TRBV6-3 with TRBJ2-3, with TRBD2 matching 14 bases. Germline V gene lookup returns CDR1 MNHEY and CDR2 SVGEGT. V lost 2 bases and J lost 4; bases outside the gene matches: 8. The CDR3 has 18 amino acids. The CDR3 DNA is TGTGCCAGCAGTTACCCCGGGACTAGCGGGAGCGTTCCAGATACGCAGTATTTT. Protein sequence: CASSYPGTSGSVPDTQYF.

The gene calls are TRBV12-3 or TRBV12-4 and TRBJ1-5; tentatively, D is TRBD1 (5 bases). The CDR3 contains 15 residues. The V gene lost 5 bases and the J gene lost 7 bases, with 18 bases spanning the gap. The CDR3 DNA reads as TGTGCCAGCAGTCACCGGATGGGGAGGGACCAGCCCCAGCATTTT. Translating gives CASSHRMGRDQPQHF.

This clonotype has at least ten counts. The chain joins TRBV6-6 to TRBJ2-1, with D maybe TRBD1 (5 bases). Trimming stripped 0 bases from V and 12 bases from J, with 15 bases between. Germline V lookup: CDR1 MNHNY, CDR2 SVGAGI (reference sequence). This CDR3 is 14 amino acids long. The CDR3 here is CASSYSFEVDRQFF. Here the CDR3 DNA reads TGTGCCAGCAGTTACTCATTCGAAGTTGACAGGCAGTTCTTC.

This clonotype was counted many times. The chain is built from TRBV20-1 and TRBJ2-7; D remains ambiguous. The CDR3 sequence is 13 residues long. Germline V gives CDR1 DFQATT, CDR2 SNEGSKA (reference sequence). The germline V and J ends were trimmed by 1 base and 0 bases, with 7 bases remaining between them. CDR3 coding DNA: TGCAGTGCTAGAGTTCCAAGCTCCTACGAGCAGTACTTC. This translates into CSARVPSSYEQYF.

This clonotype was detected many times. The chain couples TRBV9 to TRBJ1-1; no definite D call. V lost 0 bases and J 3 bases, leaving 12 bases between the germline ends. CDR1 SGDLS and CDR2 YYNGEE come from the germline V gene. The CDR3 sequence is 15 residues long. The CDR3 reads CASSVGSWGDTEAFF. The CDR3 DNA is TGTGCCAGCAGCGTAGGAAGTTGGGGTGACACTGAAGCTTTCTTT. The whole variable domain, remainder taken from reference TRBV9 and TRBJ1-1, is DSGVTQTPKHLITATGQRVTLRCSPRSGDLSVYWYQQSLDQGLQFLIQYYNGEERAKGNILERFSAQQFPDLHSELNLSSLELGDSALYFCASSVGSWGDTEAFFGQGTRLTVV.

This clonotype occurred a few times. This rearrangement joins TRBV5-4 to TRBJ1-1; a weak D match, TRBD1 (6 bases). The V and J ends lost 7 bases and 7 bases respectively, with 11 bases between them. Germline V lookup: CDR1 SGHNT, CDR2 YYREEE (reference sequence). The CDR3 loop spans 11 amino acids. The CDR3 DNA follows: TGTGCCAGCCGGGGGGCGAATGAAGCTTTCTTT. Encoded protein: CASRGANEAFF.

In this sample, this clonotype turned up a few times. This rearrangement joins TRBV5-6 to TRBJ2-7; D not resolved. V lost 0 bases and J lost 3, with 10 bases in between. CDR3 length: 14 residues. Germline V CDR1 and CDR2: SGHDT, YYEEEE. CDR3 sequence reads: CASSLALADYEQYF. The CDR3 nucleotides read TGTGCCAGCAGCTTGGCCCTTGCGGACTACGAGCAGTACTTC.

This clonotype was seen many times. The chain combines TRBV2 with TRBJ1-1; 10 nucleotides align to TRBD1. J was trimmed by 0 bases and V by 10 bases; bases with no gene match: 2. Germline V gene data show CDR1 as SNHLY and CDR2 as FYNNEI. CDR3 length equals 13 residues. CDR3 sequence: CATDRGLNTEAFF. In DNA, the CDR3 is TGTGCCACGGACAGGGGGTTGAACACTGAAGCTTTCTTT.

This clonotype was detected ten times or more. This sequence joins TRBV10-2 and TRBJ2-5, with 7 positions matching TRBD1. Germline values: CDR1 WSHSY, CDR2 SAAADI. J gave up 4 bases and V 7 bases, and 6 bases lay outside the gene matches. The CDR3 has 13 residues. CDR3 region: CASTGTAGETQYF. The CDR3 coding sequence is TGCGCCAGCACCGGGACAGCTGGAGAGACCCAGTACTTC.

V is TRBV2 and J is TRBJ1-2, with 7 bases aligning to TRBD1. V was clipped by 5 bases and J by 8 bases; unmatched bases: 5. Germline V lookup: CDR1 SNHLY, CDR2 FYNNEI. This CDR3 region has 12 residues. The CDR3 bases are TGTGCCAGCAGTCAGACAGGGCTAGGCTACACCTTC. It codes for CASSQTGLGYTF. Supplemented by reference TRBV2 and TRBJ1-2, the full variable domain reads EPEVTQTPSHQVTQMGQEVILRCVPISNHLYFYWYRQILGQKVEFLVSFYNNEISEKSEIFDDQFSVERPDGSNFTLKIRSTKLEDSAMYFCASSQTGLGYTFGSGTRLTVV.

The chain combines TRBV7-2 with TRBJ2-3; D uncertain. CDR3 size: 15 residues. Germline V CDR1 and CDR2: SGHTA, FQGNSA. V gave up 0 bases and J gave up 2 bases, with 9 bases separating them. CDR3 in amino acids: CASSLAPENTDTQYF. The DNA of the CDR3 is TGTGCCAGCAGCTTAGCGCCGGAAAACACAGATACGCAGTATTTT.

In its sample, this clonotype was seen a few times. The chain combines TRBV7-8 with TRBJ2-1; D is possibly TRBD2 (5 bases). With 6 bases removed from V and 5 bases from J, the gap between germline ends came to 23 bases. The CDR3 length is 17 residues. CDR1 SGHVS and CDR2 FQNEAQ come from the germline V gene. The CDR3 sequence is CASRRGWVASPDNEQFF. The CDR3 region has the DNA TGTGCCAGCAGGCGAGGTTGGGTAGCGTCTCCCGACAATGAGCAGTTCTTC. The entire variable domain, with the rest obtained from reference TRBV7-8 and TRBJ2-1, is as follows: GAGVSQSPRYKVAKRGQDVALRCDPISGHVSLFWYQQALGQGPEFLTYFQNEAQLDKSGLPSDRFFAERPEGSVSTLKIQRTQQEDSAVYLCASRRGWVASPDNEQFFGPGTRLTVL.

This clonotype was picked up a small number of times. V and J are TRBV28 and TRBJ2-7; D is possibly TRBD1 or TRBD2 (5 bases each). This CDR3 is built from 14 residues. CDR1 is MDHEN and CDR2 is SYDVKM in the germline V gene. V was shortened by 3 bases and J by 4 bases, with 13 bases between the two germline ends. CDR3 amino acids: CASSFVRGTYEQYF. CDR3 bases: TGTGCCAGCAGTTTTGTCCGGGGCACATACGAGCAGTACTTC. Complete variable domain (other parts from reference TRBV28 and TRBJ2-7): DVKVTQSSRYLVKRTGEKVFLECVQDMDHENMFWYRQDPGLGLRLIYFSYDVKMKEKGDIPEGYSVSREKKERFSLILESASTNQTSMYLCASSFVRGTYEQYFGPGTRLTVT.

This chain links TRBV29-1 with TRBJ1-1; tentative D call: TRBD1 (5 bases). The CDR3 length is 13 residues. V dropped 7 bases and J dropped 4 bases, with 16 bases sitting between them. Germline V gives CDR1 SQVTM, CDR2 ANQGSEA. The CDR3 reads CSASTGFRTEAFF. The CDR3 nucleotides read TGCAGCGCTAGTACAGGTTTTCGCACTGAAGCTTTCTTT.

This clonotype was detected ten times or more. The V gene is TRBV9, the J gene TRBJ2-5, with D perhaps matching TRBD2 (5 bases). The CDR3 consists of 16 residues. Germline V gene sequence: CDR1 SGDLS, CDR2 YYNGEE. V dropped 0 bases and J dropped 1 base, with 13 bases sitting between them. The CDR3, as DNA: TGTGCCAGCAGCGTAGCTACGAGGGCAGCCCAAGAGACCCAGTACTTC. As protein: CASSVATRAAQETQYF.

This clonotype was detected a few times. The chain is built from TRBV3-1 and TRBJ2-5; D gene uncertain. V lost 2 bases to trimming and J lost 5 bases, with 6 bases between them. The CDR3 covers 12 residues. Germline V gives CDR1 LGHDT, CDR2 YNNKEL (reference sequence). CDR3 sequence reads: CASSQIRETQYF. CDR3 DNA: TGTGCCAGCAGCCAAATTCGTGAGACCCAGTACTTC.

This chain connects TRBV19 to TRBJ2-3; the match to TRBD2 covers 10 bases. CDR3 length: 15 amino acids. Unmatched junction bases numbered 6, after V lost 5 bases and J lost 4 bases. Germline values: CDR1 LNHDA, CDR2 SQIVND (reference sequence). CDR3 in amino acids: CASSPLAGVPDTQYF. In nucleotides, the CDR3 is TGTGCCAGTAGTCCTCTAGCGGGAGTCCCAGATACGCAGTATTTT.

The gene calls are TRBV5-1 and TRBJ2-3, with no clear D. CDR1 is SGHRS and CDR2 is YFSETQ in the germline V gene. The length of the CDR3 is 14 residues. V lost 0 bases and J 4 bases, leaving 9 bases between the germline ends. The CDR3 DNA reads TGCGCCAGCAGCTTGGCACGGCTACCAGATACGCAGTATTTT. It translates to CASSLARLPDTQYF.